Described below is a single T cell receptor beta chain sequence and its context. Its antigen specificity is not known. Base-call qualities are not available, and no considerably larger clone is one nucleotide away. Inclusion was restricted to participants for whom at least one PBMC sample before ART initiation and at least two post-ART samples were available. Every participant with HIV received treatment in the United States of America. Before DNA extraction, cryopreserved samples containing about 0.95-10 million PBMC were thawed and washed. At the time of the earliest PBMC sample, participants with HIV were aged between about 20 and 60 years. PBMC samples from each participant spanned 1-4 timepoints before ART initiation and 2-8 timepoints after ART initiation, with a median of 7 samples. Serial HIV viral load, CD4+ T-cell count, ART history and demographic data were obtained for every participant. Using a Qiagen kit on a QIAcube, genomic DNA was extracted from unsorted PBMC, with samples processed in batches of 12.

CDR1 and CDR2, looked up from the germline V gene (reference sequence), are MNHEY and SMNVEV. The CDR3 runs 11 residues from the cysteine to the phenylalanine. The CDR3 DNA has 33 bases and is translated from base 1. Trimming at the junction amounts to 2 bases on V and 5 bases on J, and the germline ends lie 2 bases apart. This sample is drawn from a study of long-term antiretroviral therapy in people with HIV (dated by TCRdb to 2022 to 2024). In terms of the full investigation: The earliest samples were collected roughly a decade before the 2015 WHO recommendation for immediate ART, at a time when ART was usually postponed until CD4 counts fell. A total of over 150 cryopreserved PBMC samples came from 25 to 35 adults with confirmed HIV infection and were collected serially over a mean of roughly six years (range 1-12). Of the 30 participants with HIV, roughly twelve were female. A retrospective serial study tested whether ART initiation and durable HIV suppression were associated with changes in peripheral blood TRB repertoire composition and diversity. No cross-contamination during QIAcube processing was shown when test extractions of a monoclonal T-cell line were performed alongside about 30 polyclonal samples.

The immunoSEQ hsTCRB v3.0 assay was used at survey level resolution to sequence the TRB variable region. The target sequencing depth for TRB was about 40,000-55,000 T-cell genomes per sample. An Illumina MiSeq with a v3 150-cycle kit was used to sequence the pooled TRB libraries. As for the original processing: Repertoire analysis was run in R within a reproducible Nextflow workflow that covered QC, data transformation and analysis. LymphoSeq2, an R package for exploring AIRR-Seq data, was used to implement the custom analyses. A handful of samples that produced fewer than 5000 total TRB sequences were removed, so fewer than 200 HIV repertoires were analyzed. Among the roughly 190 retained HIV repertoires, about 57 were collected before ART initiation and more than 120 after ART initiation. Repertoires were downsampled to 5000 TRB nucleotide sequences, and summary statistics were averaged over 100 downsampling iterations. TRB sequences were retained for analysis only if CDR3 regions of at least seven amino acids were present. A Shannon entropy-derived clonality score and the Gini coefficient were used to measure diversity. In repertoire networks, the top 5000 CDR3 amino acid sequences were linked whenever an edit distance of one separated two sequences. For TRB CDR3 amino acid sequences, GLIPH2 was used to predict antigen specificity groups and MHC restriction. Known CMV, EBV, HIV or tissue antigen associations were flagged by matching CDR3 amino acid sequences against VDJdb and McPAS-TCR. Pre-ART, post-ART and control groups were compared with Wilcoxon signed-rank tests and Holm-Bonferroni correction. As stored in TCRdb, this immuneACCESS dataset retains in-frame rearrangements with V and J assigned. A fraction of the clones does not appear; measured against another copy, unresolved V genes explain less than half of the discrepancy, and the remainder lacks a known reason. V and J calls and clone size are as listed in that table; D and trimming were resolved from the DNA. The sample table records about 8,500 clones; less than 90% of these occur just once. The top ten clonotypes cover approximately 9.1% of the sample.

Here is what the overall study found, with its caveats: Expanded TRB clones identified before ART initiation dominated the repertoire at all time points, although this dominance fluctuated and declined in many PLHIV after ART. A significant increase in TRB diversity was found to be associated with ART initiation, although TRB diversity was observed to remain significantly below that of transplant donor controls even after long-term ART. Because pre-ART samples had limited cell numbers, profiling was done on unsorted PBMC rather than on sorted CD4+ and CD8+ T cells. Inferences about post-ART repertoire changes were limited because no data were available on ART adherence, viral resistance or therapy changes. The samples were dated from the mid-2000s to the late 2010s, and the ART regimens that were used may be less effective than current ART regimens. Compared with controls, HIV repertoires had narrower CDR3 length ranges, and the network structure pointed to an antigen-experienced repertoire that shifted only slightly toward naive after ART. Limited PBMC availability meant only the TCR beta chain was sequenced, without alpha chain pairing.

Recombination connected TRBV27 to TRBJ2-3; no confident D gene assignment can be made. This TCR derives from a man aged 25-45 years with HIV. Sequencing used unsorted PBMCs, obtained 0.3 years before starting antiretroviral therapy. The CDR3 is CASSLKDTQYF. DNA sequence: TGTGCCAGCAGTTTAAAAGATACGCAGTATTTT.